The subject of this entry is one T cell receptor beta chain. The antigen remains unidentified. Expressed TCRB transcripts got sequenced, as all isolated RNA was reverse transcribed. Data came from immunoSEQ multiplex PCR; TCRdb stores just in-frame clones and leaves some out. The sample includes 300,000 to 350,000 clones, 8% of them seen just once. This specimen belongs to a study of beta chain features in type 1 diabetes. At the level of the study: Cell yields, gender and age were comparable in patients and healthy donors. Study-level findings and limits: cDNA sequencing could over-represent cells with high TCR expression.

Germline CDR1 and CDR2: SGDLS and YYNGEE. The ends were cut back, 0 bases at V and 1 base at J, with 11 bases in the middle. The CDR3 has 16 amino acids. The sequence came from a woman aged 18 to 35 in good health. This chain links TRBV9 with TRBJ2-1; D is unclear. Sequenced input: central memory CD4+ T cells from blood. CDR3 DNA: TGTGCCAGCAGCGTAGGAGTCGACTTATCCTACAATGAGCAGTTCTTC. Translated, it gives CASSVGVDLSYNEQFF. Variable domain in full (rest from reference TRBV9 and TRBJ2-1): DSGVTQTPKHLITATGQRVTLRCSPRSGDLSVYWYQQSLDQGLQFLIQYYNGEERAKGNILERFSAQQFPDLHSELNLSSLELGDSALYFCASSVGVDLSYNEQFFGPGTRLTVL.